The 29 T cell receptor beta chains in this list originate from one sample, sequenced in a study of cytomegalovirus exposure and HLA in healthy donors. PCR involved 60 Vbeta and 13 Jbeta primers. TCRdb keeps only in-frame clones here, not all; method: immunoSEQ multiplex PCR. The sample records approximately 180,000 clones, 60% to 80% being singletons. The specimen was PBMCs. The source is a woman aged 45-65 years in good health and CMV-seropositive.

There are a few counts of this clone. Here the CDR3 reads CASSPKLNTEAFF. In nucleotides, the CDR3 is TGTGCCAGCAGCCCTAAACTGAACACTGAAGCTTTCTTT. The chain links TRBV7-8 to TRBJ1-1; D is unclear. The CDR3 runs to 13 residues. V was cut by 5 bases and J by 0 bases, with 7 bases left in between. CDR1 is SGHVS, CDR2 FQNEAQ, per germline. Full variable domain (outside the CDR3, taken from reference TRBV7-8 and TRBJ1-1): GAGVSQSPRYKVAKRGQDVALRCDPISGHVSLFWYQQALGQGPEFLTYFQNEAQLDKSGLPSDRFFAERPEGSVSTLKIQRTQQEDSAVYLCASSPKLNTEAFFGQGTRLTVV.

This chain joins TRBV5-5 and TRBJ2-2; the D gene is possibly TRBD2 (7 bases). V shed 3 bases and J shed 2 bases, with 11 bases lying between them. The CDR3 extends over 15 amino acids. Germline assignment: CDR1 SGHKS and CDR2 YYEKEE (reference sequence). The CDR3 protein is CASSSRGANTGELFF. CDR3 bases: TGTGCCAGCAGCTCCCGGGGGGCTAACACCGGGGAGCTGTTTTTT.

About this clone: The same CDR3 is also encoded by other DNA sequences in this sample. The gene calls are TRBV7-9 and TRBJ2-5, with D maybe TRBD1 (6 bases). The CDR3 extends over 13 amino acids. The germline gives CDR1 SEHNR, CDR2 FQNEAQ (reference sequence). The V end was cut by 3 bases, the J end by 7 bases, with 12 bases between. For the CDR3, the DNA is TGTGCCAGCAGCTTGACAGGCCGAGGGACCCAGTACTTC. Its protein is CASSLTGRGTQYF.

This clone was counted a few times. J is TRBJ2-7 and V is TRBV5-6; tentative D call: TRBD2 (5 bases). This CDR3 spans 15 amino acids. Deletions cut 4 bases from V and 0 bases from J, with 14 bases between. Germline CDR1 reads SGHDT; CDR2 reads YYEEEE. The CDR3 here is CASSLSGILSYEQYF. The DNA for the CDR3 is TGTGCCAGCAGCCTGTCCGGGATCCTCTCCTACGAGCAGTACTTC.

A note on this clone: Other DNA variants within this sample encode the same CDR3. The CDR3 region has the DNA TGTGCCAGCAGCTTAGTAGGGTCCGGGGGAGGCTACACCTTC. Residues: CASSLVGSGGGYTF. The chain is built from TRBV7-9 and TRBJ1-2; tentatively, D is TRBD1 (5 bases). Per the germline V gene, CDR1 is SEHNR and CDR2 is FQNEAQ (reference sequence). Between the trimmed V and J ends, which lost 1 base and 8 bases, there was a span of 14 bases. The CDR3 covers 14 residues.

The chain couples TRBV5-1 to TRBJ1-1, with D maybe TRBD1 (5 bases). CDR1 and CDR2 (germline): SGHRS, YFSETQ. The CDR3 runs to 14 residues. V was trimmed by 2 bases and J by 2 bases, leaving 10 bases between them. In nucleotides, the CDR3 is TGCGCCAGCAGCTTTTCAGGGTTAAACACTGAAGCTTTCTTT. Translation gives CASSFSGLNTEAFF.

The chain is built from TRBV9 and TRBJ1-2; D ambiguous. Germline V CDR1 and CDR2: SGDLS, YYNGEE. The V end was cut by 0 bases, the J end by 7 bases, with 7 bases between. The CDR3 loop spans 12 amino acids. The CDR3 DNA reads TGTGCCAGCAGCGTAGATTCTTTTGGCTACACCTTC. The encoded protein is CASSVDSFGYTF.

This chain links TRBV7-9 with TRBJ2-4; 12 nucleotides match TRBD2. The CDR3 covers 16 residues. From germline, CDR1 is SEHNR and CDR2 FQNEAQ (reference sequence). The junction had 12 bases not matched to a gene; V was cut back by 8 bases and J by 7 bases. CDR3: CASEGLAGGPQNIQYF. Written as DNA, the CDR3 is TGTGCCAGCGAGGGGCTAGCGGGGGGGCCTCAGAACATTCAGTACTTC.

The J gene is TRBJ2-4, the V gene TRBV27; no firm D call. Germline V gene sequence: CDR1 MNHEY, CDR2 SMNVEV (reference sequence). Trimming removed 4 bases from V and 0 bases from J, with 7 bases in between. CDR3 length: 14 amino acids. The chain's CDR3 is CASSSPVAKNIQYF. CDR3 nucleotide sequence: TGTGCCAGCAGTTCCCCCGTAGCCAAAAACATTCAGTACTTC.

A note on this clone: Other DNA sequences of this sample code for an identical CDR3. The chain carries TRBV4-1 and TRBJ2-7; D remains ambiguous. Germline CDR1 is MGHRA and CDR2 is YSYEKL. Trimming removed 0 bases at V and 0 bases at J, with 6 bases between. This CDR3 has 14 residues. The CDR3 DNA reads as TGCGCCAGCAGCCAAGAACATCGCTCCTACGAGCAGTACTTC. Translating it yields CASSQEHRSYEQYF.

This chain uses TRBV10-3 with TRBJ1-5; 9 nucleotides align to TRBD1. The CDR3 consists of 14 residues. V trimming: 2 bases; J trimming: 6 bases; junction bases outside the gene matches: 2. Germline V gene sequence: CDR1 ENHRY, CDR2 SYGVKD. CDR3 sequence (DNA): TGTGCCATCAGTGAGGGGGACAGGGTTCAGCCCCAGCATTTT. Protein: CAISEGDRVQPQHF.

The chain links TRBV4-2 to TRBJ1-6; possibly TRBD1 for D (6 bases). The V end lost 0 bases, the J end lost 7 bases, and 13 bases lay between the germline ends. This CDR3 region has 16 residues. Germline V lookup: CDR1 LGHNA, CDR2 YNFKEQ. Here the CDR3 DNA reads TGTGCCAGCAGCCAAGAACGGAGGACAGCAAATTCACCCCTCCACTTT. Translation gives CASSQERRTANSPLHF.

This sequence joins TRBV5-1 and TRBJ1-2, with 7 positions matching TRBD1. Unmatched junction bases numbered 12, after V lost 2 bases and J lost 2 bases. This CDR3 spans 17 amino acids. Germline CDR1 SGHRS, CDR2 YFSETQ. CDR3 coding DNA: TGCGCCAGCAGCTTTGTCCCCATTGGACAGGCAAACTATGGCTACACCTTC. This encodes CASSFVPIGQANYGYTF.

The chain uses TRBV18 and TRBJ2-5, with D unclear. The V and J ends lost 3 bases and 2 bases respectively, with 10 bases between them. The V gene's germline CDR1 is KGHSH and CDR2 LQKENI. The CDR3 is 14 residues long. The CDR3 sequence is CASSPFSTQETQYF. The DNA for the CDR3 is TGTGCCAGCTCACCCTTCTCGACACAAGAGACCCAGTACTTC.

V and J are TRBV6-1 and TRBJ1-2; unclear D gene. The V end was cut by 3 bases, the J end by 1 base, with 6 bases between. The germline CDR1 and CDR2 sequences are MNHNS and SASEGT. The CDR3 has 13 residues. CDR3 protein: CASSDGLNYGYTF. The CDR3 nucleotides are TGTGCCAGCAGTGACGGTCTTAACTATGGCTACACCTTC.

The chain recombines TRBV7-9 with TRBJ2-5; TRBD2 agrees at 7 bases. This CDR3 spans 14 amino acids. Unmatched junction bases numbered 7, after V lost 6 bases and J lost 3 bases. Germline lookup yields CDR1 SEHNR and CDR2 FQNEAQ (reference sequence). DNA for the CDR3: TGTGCCAGCAGTCAAGGGCTAGCGGAAGAGACCCAGTACTTC. Its protein is CASSQGLAEETQYF.

The chain has TRBV19 and TRBJ1-5; perhaps TRBD1 as D (5 bases). The germline gives CDR1 LNHDA, CDR2 SQIVND (reference sequence). This CDR3 contains 14 residues. V lost 5 bases to trimming and J lost 5 bases, with 13 bases between them. CDR3 bases: TGTGCCAGTAGTGGCGAGCCCAGGGATCAGCCCCAGCATTTT. Translation: CASSGEPRDQPQHF.

About this clone itself: The junction departs from germline at one end; a sequencing error may be responsible. Other DNA sequences from this sample encode an identical CDR3 as well. The chain joins TRBV13 to TRBJ2-7; 14 bases map to TRBD2. The CDR3 consists of 16 residues. CDR1 and CDR2 from the germline V gene are PRHDT and FYEKMQ (reference sequence). The CDR3 reads CASSKGLAGGLYEQYF. The CDR3 nucleotides are TGCGCCAGCAGCAAAGGACTAGCGGGGGGACTATACGAGCAGTACTTC.

J is TRBJ2-2 and V is TRBV30; TRBD2 agrees at 8 bases. The CDR3 sequence is 14 residues long. Per the germline V gene, CDR1 is GTSNPN and CDR2 is SVGIG (reference sequence). V shed 2 bases, J shed 6 bases, and the junction held 5 bases outside the gene matches. The CDR3 sequence: CAWSYGGAAGELFF. The CDR3, as DNA: TGTGCCTGGAGTTACGGGGGGGCCGCCGGGGAGCTGTTTTTT. The full variable domain, rest sourced from reference TRBV30 and TRBJ2-2, is SQTIHQWPATLVQPVGSPLSLECTVEGTSNPNLYWYRQAAGRGLQLLFYSVGIGQISSEVPQNLSASRPQDRQFILSSKKLLLSDSGFYLCAWSYGGAAGELFFGEGSRLTVL.

J is TRBJ2-1 and V is TRBV30, with TRBD2 identical over 16 bases. The germline V gene has CDR1 GTSNPN and CDR2 SVGIG (reference sequence). The CDR3 runs 16 residues. V gave up 4 bases and J gave up 5 bases; unmatched junction bases: 5. The CDR3 coding sequence is TGTGCCTGGACCTCAGGGACTAGCGGGGGGGACAATGAGCAGTTCTTC. Its translation: CAWTSGTSGGDNEQFF.

CDR3 protein: CASSPGQGSEQYF. The CDR3 DNA is TGTGCCAGTAGCCCTGGACAGGGAAGCGAGCAGTACTTC. The rearrangement links TRBV19 to TRBJ2-7; 8 nucleotides agree with TRBD1. CDR1 is LNHDA, CDR2 SQIVND, per germline (reference sequence). Losses at the gene ends were 6 bases for V and 6 bases for J; bases not matched to a gene: 7. The CDR3 is 13 residues long.

This clone was recorded a few times. V is TRBV6-1 and J is TRBJ2-4, with 10 bases that match TRBD2. CDR1 and CDR2 (germline): MNHNS, SASEGT. The CDR3 runs to 19 residues. Germline trimming cut 1 base from V and 1 base from J; bases unmatched to any gene: 10. CDR3 DNA sequence: TGTGCCAGCAGTGAAGGAGGACTAGCGGAAACGATTGCCAAAAACATTCAGTACTTC. It encodes CASSEGGLAETIAKNIQYF.

CDR3 nucleotide sequence: TGTGCCAGCAGTGAAGTGCGGGATACGCAGTATTTT. Translating gives CASSEVRDTQYF. The V gene is TRBV2, the J gene TRBJ2-3; D unresolved. The CDR3 covers 12 residues. The germline CDR1 and CDR2 sequences are SNHLY and FYNNEI. Deletions cut 1 base from V and 6 bases from J, with 5 bases between.

The chain uses TRBV7-9 and TRBJ2-7; D is uncertain. Germline V gene data show CDR1 as SEHNR and CDR2 as FQNEAQ (reference sequence). The V end was cut by 5 bases, the J end by 4 bases, with 12 bases between. The CDR3 sequence is 13 residues long. The CDR3 sequence: CASSTTPLYEQYF. CDR3 nucleotide sequence: TGTGCCAGCAGCACGACACCCCTATACGAGCAGTACTTC. The variable domain in full, completed from reference TRBV7-9 and TRBJ2-7, reads DTGVSQNPRHKITKRGQNVTFRCDPISEHNRLYWYRQTLGQGPEFLTYFQNEAQLEKSRLLSDRFSAERPKGSFSTLEIQRTEQGDSAMYLCASSTTPLYEQYFGPGTRLTVT.

The CDR3 region has the DNA TGTGCCAGCAGCTCCTCCTCCTTAGCGGGGAGCTCCTACGAGCAGTACTTC. Protein: CASSSSSLAGSSYEQYF. The genes are TRBV11-2 and TRBJ2-5; 8 bases are a match to TRBD2. The DNA end lines up better with TRBJ2-7; the J call may be wrong. CDR1 SGHAT and CDR2 FQNNGV come from the germline V gene. The length of the CDR3 is 17 residues.

In its sample, this clone was seen a few times. The V and J genes are TRBV10-3 and TRBJ2-3; D gene ambiguous. Germline V lookup: CDR1 ENHRY, CDR2 SYGVKD. The CDR3 is 11 amino acids. Trimming removed 11 bases at V and 5 bases at J, with 11 bases between. The CDR3 is CASGTLDTQYF. In DNA form, the CDR3 reads TGTGCCTCAGGAACTCTAGATACGCAGTATTTT.

This clone turned up a few times. A read error may produce the germline difference seen at one junction end. The J gene is TRBJ1-6, the V gene TRBV2; possible D gene TRBD1, 5 bases. In germline, CDR1 is SNHLY, CDR2 FYNNEI. The CDR3 length is 14 residues. CDR3 DNA sequence: TGTGCCAGCTATACAGGCTCCTTTAATTCACCCCTCCACTTT. Amino acid sequence: CASYTGSFNSPLHF. Complete variable domain (other parts from reference TRBV2 and TRBJ1-6): EPEVTQTPSHQVTQMGQEVILRCVPISNHLYFYWYRQILGQKVEFLVSFYNNEISEKSEIFDDQFSVERPDGSNFTLKIRSTKLEDSAMYFCASYTGSFNSPLHFGNGTRLTVT.

This chain uses TRBV5-6 with TRBJ2-5, with 8 nucleotides matching TRBD2. J lost 5 bases, V lost 1 base, and 10 bases had no gene match. CDR1 and CDR2 from the germline V gene are SGHDT and YYEEEE. The length of the CDR3 is 16 residues. Written as DNA, the CDR3 is TGTGCCAGCAGCTTGCCGGGGGGGGGCGCGGAGGAGACCCAGTACTTC. It encodes CASSLPGGGAEETQYF.

V is TRBV4-1 and J is TRBJ1-2; 9 nucleotides line up with TRBD1. CDR3 length: 15 amino acids. Germline V lookup: CDR1 MGHRA, CDR2 YSYEKL. V lost 3 bases, J lost 1 base, and 3 bases stayed unmatched. The CDR3 sequence: CASSQGQGGNYGYTF. The CDR3 nucleotides read TGCGCCAGCAGCCAGGGACAGGGAGGTAACTATGGCTACACCTTC.